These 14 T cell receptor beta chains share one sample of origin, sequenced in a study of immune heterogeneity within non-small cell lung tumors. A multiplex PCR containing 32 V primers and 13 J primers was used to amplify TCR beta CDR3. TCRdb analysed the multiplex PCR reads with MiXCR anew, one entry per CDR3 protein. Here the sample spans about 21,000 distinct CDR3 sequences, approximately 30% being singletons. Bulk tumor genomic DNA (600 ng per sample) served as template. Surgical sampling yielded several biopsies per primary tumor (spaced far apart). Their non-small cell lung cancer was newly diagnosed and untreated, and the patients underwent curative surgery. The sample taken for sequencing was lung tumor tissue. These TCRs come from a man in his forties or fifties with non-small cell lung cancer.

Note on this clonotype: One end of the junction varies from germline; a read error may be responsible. Written as DNA, the CDR3 is TGTGCCAGCGGCTTTCCCCTCAGGGATCAGCCCCAGCATTTT. This sequence encodes CASGFPLRDQPQHF. The chain uses TRBV5-8 and TRBJ1-5, with D perhaps matching TRBD1 (5 bases). The CDR3 runs 14 residues. Germline V lookup: CDR1 SGHTS, CDR2 YDEGEE.

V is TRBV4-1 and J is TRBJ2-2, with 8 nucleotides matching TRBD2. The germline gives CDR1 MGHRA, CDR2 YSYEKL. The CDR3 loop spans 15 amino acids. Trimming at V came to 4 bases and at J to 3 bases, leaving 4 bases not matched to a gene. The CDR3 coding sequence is TGCGCCAGCAGCCCTTCGGGAGGGTACACCGGGGAGCTGTTTTTT. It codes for CASSPSGGYTGELFF.

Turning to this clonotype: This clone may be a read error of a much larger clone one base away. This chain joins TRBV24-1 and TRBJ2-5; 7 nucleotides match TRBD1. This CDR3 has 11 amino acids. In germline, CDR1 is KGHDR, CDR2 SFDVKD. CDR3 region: CATGTVEAQYF. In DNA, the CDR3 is TGTGCCACCGGGACAGTAGAGGCCCAGTACTTC.

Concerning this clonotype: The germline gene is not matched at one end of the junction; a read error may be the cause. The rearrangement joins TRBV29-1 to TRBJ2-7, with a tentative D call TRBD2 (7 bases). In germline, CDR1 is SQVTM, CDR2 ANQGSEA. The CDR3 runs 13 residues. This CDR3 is CSVGGGRMYEQCF. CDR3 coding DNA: TGCAGCGTGGGGGGCGGGAGAATGTACGAGCAGTGCTTC.

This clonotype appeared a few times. The CDR3 reads CATSDFASESTDTQYF. CDR3 in DNA: TGTGCCACCAGTGATTTTGCTAGCGAGAGCACAGATACGCAGTATTTT. This chain uses TRBV24-1 with TRBJ2-3, with a weak D call TRBD2 (6 bases). The CDR3 consists of 16 residues. Germline CDR1 KGHDR, CDR2 SFDVKD. V lost 1 base to trimming and J lost 0 bases, with 10 bases between them.

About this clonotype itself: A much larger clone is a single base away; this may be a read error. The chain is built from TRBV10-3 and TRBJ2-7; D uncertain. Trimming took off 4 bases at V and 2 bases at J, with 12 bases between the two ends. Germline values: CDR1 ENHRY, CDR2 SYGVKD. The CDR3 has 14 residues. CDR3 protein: CAISVDSSTYEQYF. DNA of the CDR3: TGTGCCATCAGTGTTGACTCGTCCACCTACGAGCAGTACTTC.

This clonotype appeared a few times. Written as DNA, the CDR3 is TGTGCCAGCAGTGAAGCTTTTTGGCAGGAAGCCTACGAGCAGTACTTC. This codes for CASSEAFWQEAYEQYF. V is TRBV2 and J is TRBJ2-7; no firm D call. This CDR3 has 16 amino acids. Germline V gene sequence: CDR1 SNHLY, CDR2 FYNNEI. V lost 0 bases to trimming and J lost 2 bases, with 14 bases between them.

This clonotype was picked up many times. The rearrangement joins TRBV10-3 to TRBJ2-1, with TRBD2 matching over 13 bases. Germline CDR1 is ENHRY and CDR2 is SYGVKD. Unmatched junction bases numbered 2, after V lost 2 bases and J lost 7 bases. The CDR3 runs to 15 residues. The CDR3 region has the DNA TGTGCCATCAGTGAGGGACTAGCGGGAGCTAATGAGCAGTTCTTC. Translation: CAISEGLAGANEQFF.

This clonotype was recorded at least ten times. CDR3 residues: CASSIPRQPQHF. CDR3 coding DNA: TGTGCCAGTAGTATCCCAAGGCAGCCCCAGCATTTT. The chain joins TRBV19 to TRBJ1-5, with no clear D. CDR1 and CDR2 (germline): LNHDA, SQIVND (reference sequence). The CDR3 length is 12 residues. Trimming left V 3 bases short and J 7 bases short, with 7 bases between.

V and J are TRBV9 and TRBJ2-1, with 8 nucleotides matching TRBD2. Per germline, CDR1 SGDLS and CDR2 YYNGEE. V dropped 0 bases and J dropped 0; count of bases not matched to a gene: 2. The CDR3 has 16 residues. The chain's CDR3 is CASSVGTSSSYNEQFF. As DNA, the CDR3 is TGTGCCAGCAGCGTAGGGACTAGCAGCTCCTACAATGAGCAGTTCTTC.

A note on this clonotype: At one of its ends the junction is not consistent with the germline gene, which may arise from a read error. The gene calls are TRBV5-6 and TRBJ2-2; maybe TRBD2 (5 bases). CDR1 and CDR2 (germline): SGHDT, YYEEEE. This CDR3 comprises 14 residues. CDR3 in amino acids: CASSPITNTGELLF. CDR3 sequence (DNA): TGTGCCAGCAGCCCGATAACCAACACCGGGGAGCTGCTTTTT.

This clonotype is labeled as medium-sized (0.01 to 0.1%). This chain's CDR3 is CATSSDRHQPQHF. The DNA of the CDR3 is TGTGCCACCAGCAGTGATAGGCACCAGCCCCAGCATTTT. The chain uses TRBV15 and TRBJ1-5; the D is unclear. Trimming took 3 bases from V and 7 from J, leaving 10 bases between them. The germline V gene has CDR1 LNHNV and CDR2 YYDKDF (reference sequence). This CDR3 is built from 13 residues. The entire variable domain, with the rest obtained from reference TRBV15 and TRBJ1-5, is as follows: DAMVIQNPRYQVTQFGKPVTLSCSQTLNHNVMYWYQQKSSQAPKLLFHYYDKDFNNEADTPDNFQSRRPNTSFCFLDIRSPGLGDTAMYLCATSSDRHQPQHFGDGTRLSIL.

The CDR3 region has the DNA TGCGCCAGCAGCCAAGAAGGCGGGACAAACGAACACCGGGAGCTGTTTTTT. It encodes CASSQEGGTNEHRELFF. The chain employs TRBV4-1 and TRBJ2-2; D could derive from TRBD1 or TRBD2 (6 bases each). The CDR3 is 17 amino acids. Trimming removed 0 bases at V and 9 bases at J, with 20 bases between. Germline V gives CDR1 MGHRA, CDR2 YSYEKL.

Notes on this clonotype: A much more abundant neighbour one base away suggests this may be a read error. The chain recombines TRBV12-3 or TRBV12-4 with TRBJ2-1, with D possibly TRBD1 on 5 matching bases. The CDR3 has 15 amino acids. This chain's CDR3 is CDSSPDRMSYNEQFF. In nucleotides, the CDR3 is TGTGACAGCAGTCCTGACAGAATGTCCTACAATGAGCAGTTCTTC.